The 28 T cell receptor beta chains below were found in one sample sequenced in a study of blood T cell repertoires in COVID-19 (TCRdb year 2020). The library was built by means of the immunoSEQ multiplex PCR assay. TCRdb's version of the immuneACCESS table is confined to in-frame rearrangements and falls short of the full clone set. An unresolved V gene accounts for under half of the shortfall where checked; the remainder is of unknown origin. The sample records 95,000 to 110,000 clones, roughly 90% of which are singletons. The ten largest clones add up to roughly 4.6% of the sample. Sequenced: peripheral blood. These receptors all stem from a man aged 35-49 years with active or convalescent COVID-19.

The CDR3 sequence: CASSPRGAANEKLFF. DNA for the CDR3: TGTGCCAGCTCCCCGCGGGGGGCGGCTAATGAAAAACTGTTTTTT. The gene calls are TRBV18 and TRBJ1-4; perhaps TRBD1 as D (6 bases). Per the germline V gene, CDR1 is KGHSH and CDR2 is LQKENI. The CDR3 covers 15 residues. The V end lost 6 bases, the J end lost 3 bases, and 14 bases lay between the germline ends.

V is TRBV27 and J is TRBJ2-1; 14 bases agree with TRBD2. V shed 4 bases and J 9 bases; nucleotides not matched to a gene: 8. The CDR3 is 16 residues long. In germline, CDR1 is MNHEY, CDR2 SMNVEV (reference sequence). As DNA, the CDR3 is TGTGCCAGCAGTTCCCCGACTAGCGGGAGGGTGGGTGAGCAGTTCTTC. This codes for CASSSPTSGRVGEQFF.

This chain connects TRBV6-5 to TRBJ2-1; the D is unclear. The V end lost 5 bases, the J end lost 7 bases, and 12 bases lay between the germline ends. The germline gives CDR1 MNHEY, CDR2 SVGAGI. CDR3 length: 13 amino acids. CDR3 loop: CASSPPGWNEQFF. In nucleotides, the CDR3 is TGTGCCAGCAGTCCCCCAGGCTGGAATGAGCAGTTCTTC.

The chain recombines TRBV6-6 with TRBJ2-2; 11 bases align to TRBD1. After removal of 7 bases from V and 4 bases from J, the junction contained 8 bases not matched to a gene. CDR1 is MNHNY and CDR2 is SVGAGI in the germline V gene (reference sequence). The CDR3 spans 16 residues. The CDR3 reads CASTRRGQGGTGELFF. The CDR3 DNA follows: TGTGCCAGCACCCGGAGGGGACAGGGGGGCACCGGGGAGCTGTTTTTT.

This rearrangement joins TRBV29-1 to TRBJ2-5; TRBD1 matches at 10 bases. V was clipped by 7 bases and J by 9 bases; unmatched bases: 8. This CDR3 region has 12 residues. Germline CDR1 is SQVTM and CDR2 is ANQGSEA. This CDR3 reads CSAGQGNPAQYF. CDR3 DNA sequence: TGCAGCGCGGGACAGGGGAATCCGGCCCAGTACTTC.

The chain links TRBV7-9 to TRBJ1-2; 10 bases fit TRBD1. Per the germline V gene, CDR1 is SEHNR and CDR2 is FQNEAQ (reference sequence). There are 12 residues in the CDR3. V lost 4 bases and J lost 8; bases outside the gene matches: 1. The CDR3 nucleotides are TGTGCCAGCAGCTGGGACAGGGGAGGCTACACCTTC. Translating gives CASSWDRGGYTF.

This sequence joins TRBV7-9 and TRBJ2-1, with 9 positions matching TRBD1. The CDR3 sequence is 17 residues long. V shed 4 bases and J 7 bases; nucleotides not matched to a gene: 14. Germline V gene lookup returns CDR1 SEHNR and CDR2 FQNEAQ (reference sequence). In DNA, the CDR3 is TGTGCCAGCAGCTCCCCGCGAAGGACAGGGGAGAGGAATGAGCAGTTCTTC. Its translation: CASSSPRRTGERNEQFF.

The chain links TRBV6-5 to TRBJ1-5; TRBD1 aligns across 7 bases. Germline lookup yields CDR1 MNHEY and CDR2 SVGAGI. CDR3 size: 13 residues. Trimming removed 8 bases from V and 8 bases from J; junction bases left unmatched: 9. CDR3 amino acids: CASGRQGWEPQHF. CDR3 bases: TGTGCCAGCGGAAGACAGGGTTGGGAGCCCCAGCATTTT.

The CDR3 here is CASSQISGKSSYEQYF. CDR3 coding DNA: TGCGCCAGCAGCCAAATTAGCGGGAAGAGCTCCTACGAGCAGTACTTC. The chain recombines TRBV4-1 with TRBJ2-7, with 8 nucleotides matching TRBD2. The CDR3 consists of 16 residues. With 2 bases clipped from V and 0 bases from J, the junction kept 6 bases outside the gene matches. Looked up from germline, CDR1 is MGHRA and CDR2 is YSYEKL.

The V and J genes are TRBV13 and TRBJ1-3; possible D gene TRBD1, 6 bases. The CDR3 is 17 amino acids. Germline CDR1 PRHDT, CDR2 FYEKMQ (reference sequence). The V and J ends lost 6 bases and 1 base respectively, with 19 bases between them. This CDR3 is CASSSSRGGRSGNTIYF. The CDR3 DNA sequence: TGTGCCAGCAGTTCTTCCCGAGGGGGTCGATCTGGAAACACCATATATTTT.

This clone was picked up a small number of times. V gene TRBV19 combines with J gene TRBJ1-2, with D uncertain. The V and J ends lost 5 bases and 4 bases respectively, with 8 bases between them. In germline, CDR1 is LNHDA, CDR2 SQIVND (reference sequence). CDR3 length equals 12 residues. CDR3 protein: CASSSAAYGYTF. The DNA for the CDR3 is TGTGCCAGTAGTTCGGCGGCCTATGGCTACACCTTC.

The chain carries TRBV28 and TRBJ2-4; D gene unclear. From germline, CDR1 is MDHEN and CDR2 SYDVKM. The length of the CDR3 is 14 residues. The V end was cut by 6 bases, the J end by 0 bases, with 9 bases between. The CDR3 coding sequence is TGTGCCAGCAGCCCCGTCCTAGCCAAAAACATTCAGTACTTC. Amino acid sequence: CASSPVLAKNIQYF.

This chain links TRBV3-1 (or the pseudogene TRBV3-2) with TRBJ2-7, with unresolved D. Germline values: CDR1 LGHDT, CDR2 YNNKEL (reference sequence). This CDR3 spans 14 amino acids. V was pared by 1 base and J by 5 bases, with 12 bases between. For the CDR3, the DNA is TGTGCCAGCAGCCAAGGAGGCCTATACCACGAGCAGTACTTC. As protein: CASSQGGLYHEQYF.

V and J are TRBV10-3 and TRBJ2-7; the D is unclear. V was pared by 11 bases and J by 5 bases, with 13 bases between. CDR1 and CDR2 from the germline V gene are ENHRY and SYGVKD. This CDR3 is built from 11 residues. CDR3 loop: CAGGPANEQYF. As DNA, the CDR3 is TGTGCCGGCGGCCCCGCGAACGAGCAGTACTTC.

The chain recombines TRBV2 with TRBJ2-1, with TRBD2 matching 11 bases. Unmatched junction bases numbered 15, after V lost 8 bases and J lost 9 bases. Germline V gene lookup returns CDR1 SNHLY and CDR2 FYNNEI. The CDR3 consists of 16 residues. The CDR3 is CASVLLTSGMVGEQFF. The CDR3 DNA follows: TGTGCCAGCGTATTGTTGACTAGCGGGATGGTTGGTGAGCAGTTCTTC.

The genes are TRBV4-1 and TRBJ1-5; TRBD1 matches at 8 bases. Germline V gene lookup returns CDR1 MGHRA and CDR2 YSYEKL. V was pared by 3 bases and J by 5 bases, with 12 bases of the junction left unmatched. The CDR3 totals 17 residues. CDR3: CASSQAGTGIPYQPQHF. DNA for the CDR3: TGCGCCAGCAGCCAGGCCGGGACAGGAATACCCTATCAGCCCCAGCATTTT.

The chain uses TRBV4-1 and TRBJ1-5; D is perhaps TRBD1 (6 bases). The germline gives CDR1 MGHRA, CDR2 YSYEKL. Trimming cost V 4 bases and J 5 bases, with 15 bases left between them. The CDR3 runs 15 residues. As DNA, the CDR3 is TGCGCCAGCAGCCTAGGACAGCCCCCCTATCAGCCCCAGCATTTT. It encodes CASSLGQPPYQPQHF.

The CDR3, as DNA: TGTGCCAGTAGTATAGGCGGGGATACCTACGAGCAGTACTTC. Amino acid sequence: CASSIGGDTYEQYF. The chain uses TRBV19 and TRBJ2-7; D is possibly TRBD2 (6 bases). Trimming cost V 1 base and J 2 bases, with 9 bases left between them. From germline, CDR1 is LNHDA and CDR2 SQIVND (reference sequence). This CDR3 has 14 residues.

The rearrangement uses TRBV24-1 and TRBJ1-5; no firm D call. Germline assignment: CDR1 KGHDR and CDR2 SFDVKD. The CDR3 consists of 17 residues. Trimming removed 3 bases from V and 3 bases from J, with 17 bases in between. CDR3 amino acids: CATSDNTRELTNQPQHF. The CDR3 nucleotides read TGTGCCACCAGTGATAACACGAGGGAATTAACCAATCAGCCCCAGCATTTT.

The chain uses TRBV20-1 and TRBJ2-1; D call uncertain. The germline CDR1 and CDR2 sequences are DFQATT and SNEGSKA (reference sequence). The CDR3 length is 11 residues. V shed 6 bases and J shed 6 bases, with 9 bases lying between them. The CDR3 here is CSAPRGNEQFF. The CDR3 coding sequence is TGCAGTGCCCCCCGCGGCAATGAGCAGTTCTTC.

The CDR3 loop reads CASSARGGSTYEQYF. The CDR3 DNA follows: TGTGCCAGCAGCGCGAGGGGAGGTAGTACCTACGAGCAGTACTTC. This chain joins TRBV9 and TRBJ2-7; possible D gene TRBD2, 6 bases. This CDR3 region has 15 residues. V was cut by 3 bases and J by 2 bases, with 15 bases left in between. Germline CDR1 and CDR2: SGDLS and YYNGEE.

CDR3 region: CASSGQARDTQYF. The DNA for the CDR3 is TGTGCCAGCAGCGGACAGGCGAGAGATACGCAGTATTTT. The chain links TRBV6-5 to TRBJ2-3, with 7 bases fitting TRBD1. The V gene end was trimmed by 6 bases and the J gene end by 5 bases; junction bases not matched to a gene: 5. CDR1 is MNHEY, CDR2 SVGAGI, per germline. This CDR3 contains 13 residues.

J is TRBJ1-2 and V is TRBV3-1 (or the pseudogene TRBV3-2); perhaps TRBD1 as D (6 bases). The CDR3 consists of 12 residues. Germline-derived CDR1 and CDR2 are LGHDT and YNNKEL (reference sequence). Trimming left V 5 bases short and J 6 bases short, with 10 bases between. The CDR3 nucleotides are TGTGCCAGCAGCGCACAGGGAGATGGCTACACCTTC. Its protein product is CASSAQGDGYTF.

The J gene is TRBJ2-7, the V gene TRBV27; 10 positions agree with TRBD1. The J segment lost 6 bases and the V segment lost 5 bases, leaving 4 bases of the junction unmatched. The CDR3 contains 13 residues. The germline V gene encodes CDR1 MNHEY and CDR2 SMNVEV (reference sequence). CDR3 nucleotides: TGTGCCAGCAGTGTCGGGACAGGGGTCGAGCAGTACTTC. This codes for CASSVGTGVEQYF.

The chain carries TRBV2 and TRBJ1-1, with 12 bases aligning to TRBD1. The CDR3 consists of 15 residues. Germline assignment: CDR1 SNHLY and CDR2 FYNNEI. The V gene end was trimmed by 5 bases and the J gene end by 4 bases; junction bases not matched to a gene: 5. CDR3 in amino acids: CASSRDRGLVTEAFF. As DNA, the CDR3 is TGTGCCAGCAGTAGGGACAGGGGGCTGGTCACTGAAGCTTTCTTT.

The chain carries TRBV7-9 and TRBJ1-5; tentatively, D is TRBD1 (6 bases). The germline V and J ends were trimmed by 5 bases and 0 bases, with 17 bases remaining between them. Germline loops: CDR1 SEHNR, CDR2 FQNEAQ (reference sequence). CDR3 length: 17 amino acids. The CDR3 sequence is CASSRDKSTNSNQPQHF. CDR3 sequence (DNA): TGTGCCAGCAGCCGGGACAAGTCCACCAATAGCAATCAGCCCCAGCATTTT.

In nucleotides, the CDR3 is TGTGCCAGCAGAAAGACAGGGGGCGATGTCTACAATGAGCAGTTCTTC. Translating gives CASRKTGGDVYNEQFF. The gene calls are TRBV5-8 and TRBJ2-1; the match to TRBD1 covers 10 bases. Germline V gene lookup returns CDR1 SGHTS and CDR2 YDEGEE. The CDR3 is made up of 16 amino acids. Losses at the gene ends were 5 bases for V and 3 bases for J; bases not matched to a gene: 8.

In DNA form, the CDR3 reads TGTGCCAGCAGCTTAGGACTAGCGGAGGAAAACACCGGGGAGCTGTTTTTT. This gives the protein CASSLGLAEENTGELFF. The rearrangement uses TRBV7-9 and TRBJ2-2; 9 nucleotides agree with TRBD2. The junction had 5 bases not matched to a gene; V was cut back by 1 base and J by 2 bases. CDR1 SEHNR and CDR2 FQNEAQ come from the germline V gene (reference sequence). The CDR3 consists of 17 residues. The variable domain in full, with the rest retrieved from reference TRBV7-9 and TRBJ2-2, is DTGVSQNPRHKITKRGQNVTFRCDPISEHNRLYWYRQTLGQGPEFLTYFQNEAQLEKSRLLSDRFSAERPKGSFSTLEIQRTEQGDSAMYLCASSLGLAEENTGELFFGEGSRLTVL.